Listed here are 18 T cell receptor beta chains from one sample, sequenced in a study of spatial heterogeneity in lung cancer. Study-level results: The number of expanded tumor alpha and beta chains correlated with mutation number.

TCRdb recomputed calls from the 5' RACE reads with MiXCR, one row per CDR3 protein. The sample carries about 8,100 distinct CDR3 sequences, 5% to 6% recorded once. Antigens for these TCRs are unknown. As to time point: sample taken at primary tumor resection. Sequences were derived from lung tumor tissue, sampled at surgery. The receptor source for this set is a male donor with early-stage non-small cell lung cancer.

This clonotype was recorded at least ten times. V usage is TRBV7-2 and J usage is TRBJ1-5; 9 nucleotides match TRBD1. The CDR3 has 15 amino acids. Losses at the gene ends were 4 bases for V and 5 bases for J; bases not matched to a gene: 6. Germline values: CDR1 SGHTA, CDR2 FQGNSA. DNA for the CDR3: TGTGCCAGCAGCTCCGATGGGACAGGGCATCAGCCCCAGCATTTT. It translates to CASSSDGTGHQPQHF.

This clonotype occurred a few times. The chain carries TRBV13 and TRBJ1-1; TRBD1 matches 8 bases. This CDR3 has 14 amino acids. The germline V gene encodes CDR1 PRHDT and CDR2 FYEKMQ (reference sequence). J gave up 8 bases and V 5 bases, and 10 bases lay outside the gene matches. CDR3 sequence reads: CASSLGRDRREAFF. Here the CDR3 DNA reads TGTGCCAGCAGCCTGGGGCGGGACAGGAGAGAAGCTTTCTTT.

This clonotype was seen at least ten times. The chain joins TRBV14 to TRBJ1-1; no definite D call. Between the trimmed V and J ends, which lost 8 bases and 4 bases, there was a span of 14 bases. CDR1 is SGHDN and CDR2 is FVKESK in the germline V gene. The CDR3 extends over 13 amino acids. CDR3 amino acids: CASSPAAFTEAFF. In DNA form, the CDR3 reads TGTGCCAGCTCCCCAGCGGCTTTCACTGAAGCTTTCTTT. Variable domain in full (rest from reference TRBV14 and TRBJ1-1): EAGVTQFPSHSVIEKGQTVTLRCDPISGHDNLYWYRRVMGKEIKFLLHFVKESKQDESGMPNNRFLAERTGGTYSTLKVQPAELEDSGVYFCASSPAAFTEAFFGQGTRLTVV.

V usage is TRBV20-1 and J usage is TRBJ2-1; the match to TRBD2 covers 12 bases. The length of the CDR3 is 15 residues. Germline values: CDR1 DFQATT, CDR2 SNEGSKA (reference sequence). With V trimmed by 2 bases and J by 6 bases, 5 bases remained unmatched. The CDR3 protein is CSARSASGRGNEQFF. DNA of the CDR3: TGCAGTGCTAGAAGCGCTAGCGGGAGGGGCAATGAGCAGTTCTTC.

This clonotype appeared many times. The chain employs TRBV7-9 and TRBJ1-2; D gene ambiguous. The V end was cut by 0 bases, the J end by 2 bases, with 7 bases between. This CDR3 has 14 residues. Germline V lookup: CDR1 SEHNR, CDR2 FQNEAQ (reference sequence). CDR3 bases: TGTGCCAGCAGCTTAGCCAGTACCAACTATGGCTACACCTTC. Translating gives CASSLASTNYGYTF.

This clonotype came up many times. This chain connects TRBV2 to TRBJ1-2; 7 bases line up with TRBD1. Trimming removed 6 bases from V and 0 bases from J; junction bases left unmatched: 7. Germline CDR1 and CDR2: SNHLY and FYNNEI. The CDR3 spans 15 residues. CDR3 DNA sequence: TGTGCCAGCAGCCTCGGACAGGCCTCTAACTATGGCTACACCTTC. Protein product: CASSLGQASNYGYTF. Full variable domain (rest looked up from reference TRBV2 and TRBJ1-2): EPEVTQTPSHQVTQMGQEVILRCVPISNHLYFYWYRQILGQKVEFLVSFYNNEISEKSEIFDDQFSVERPDGSNFTLKIRSTKLEDSAMYFCASSLGQASNYGYTFGSGTRLTVV.

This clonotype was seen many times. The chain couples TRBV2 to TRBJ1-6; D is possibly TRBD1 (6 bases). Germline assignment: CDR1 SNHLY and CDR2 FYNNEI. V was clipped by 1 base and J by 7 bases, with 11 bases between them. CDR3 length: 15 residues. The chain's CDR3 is CASSEDRARNSPLHF. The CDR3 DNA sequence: TGTGCCAGCAGTGAAGACAGGGCTCGCAATTCACCCCTCCACTTT.

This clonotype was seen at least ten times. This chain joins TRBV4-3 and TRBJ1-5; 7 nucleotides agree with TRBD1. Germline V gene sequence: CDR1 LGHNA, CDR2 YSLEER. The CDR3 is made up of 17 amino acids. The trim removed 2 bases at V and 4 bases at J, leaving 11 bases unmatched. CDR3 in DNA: TGCGCCAGCAGCCAAACCGCGACAGGGTCTAGAAATCAGCCCCAGCATTTT. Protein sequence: CASSQTATGSRNQPQHF.

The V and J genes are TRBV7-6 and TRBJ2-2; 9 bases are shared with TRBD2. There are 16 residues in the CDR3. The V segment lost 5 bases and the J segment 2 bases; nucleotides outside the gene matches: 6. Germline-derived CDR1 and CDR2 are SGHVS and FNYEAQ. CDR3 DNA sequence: TGTGCCAGCAGCCGACGACTAGCGGCAAACACCGGGGAGCTGTTTTTT. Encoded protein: CASSRRLAANTGELFF.

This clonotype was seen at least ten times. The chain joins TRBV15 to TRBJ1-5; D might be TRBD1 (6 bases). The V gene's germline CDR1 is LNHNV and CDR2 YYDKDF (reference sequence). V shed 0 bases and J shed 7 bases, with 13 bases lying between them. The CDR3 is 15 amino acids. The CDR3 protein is CATSREQGSTQPQHF. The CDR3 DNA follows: TGTGCCACCAGCAGAGAACAGGGTTCCACGCAGCCCCAGCATTTT.

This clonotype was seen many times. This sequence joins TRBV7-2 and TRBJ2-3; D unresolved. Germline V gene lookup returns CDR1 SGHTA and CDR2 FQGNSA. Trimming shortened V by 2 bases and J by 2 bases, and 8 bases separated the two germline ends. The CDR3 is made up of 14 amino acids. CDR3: CASSLNLLTDTQYF. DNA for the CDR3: TGTGCCAGCAGCTTAAACCTTCTCACAGATACGCAGTATTTT.

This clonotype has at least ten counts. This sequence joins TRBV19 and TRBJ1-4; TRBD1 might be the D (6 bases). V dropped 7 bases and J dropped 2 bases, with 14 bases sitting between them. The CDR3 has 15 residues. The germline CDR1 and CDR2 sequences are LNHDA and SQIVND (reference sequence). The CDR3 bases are TGTGCCAGTAAATCCGGGGGCCGCACTAATGAAAAACTGTTTTTT. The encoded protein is CASKSGGRTNEKLFF.

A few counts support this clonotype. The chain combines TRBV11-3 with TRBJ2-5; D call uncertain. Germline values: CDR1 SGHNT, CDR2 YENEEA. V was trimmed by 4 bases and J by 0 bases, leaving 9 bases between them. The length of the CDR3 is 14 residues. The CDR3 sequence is CASSSGRYQETQYF. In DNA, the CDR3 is TGTGCCAGCAGCTCAGGAAGGTACCAAGAGACCCAGTACTTC.

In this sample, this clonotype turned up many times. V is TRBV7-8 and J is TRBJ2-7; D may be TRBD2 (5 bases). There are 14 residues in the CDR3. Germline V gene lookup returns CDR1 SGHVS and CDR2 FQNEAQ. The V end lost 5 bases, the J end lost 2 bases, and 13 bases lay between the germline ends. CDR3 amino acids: CASSPTRTPYEQYF. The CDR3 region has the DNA TGTGCCAGCAGCCCAACCCGGACTCCCTACGAGCAGTACTTC.

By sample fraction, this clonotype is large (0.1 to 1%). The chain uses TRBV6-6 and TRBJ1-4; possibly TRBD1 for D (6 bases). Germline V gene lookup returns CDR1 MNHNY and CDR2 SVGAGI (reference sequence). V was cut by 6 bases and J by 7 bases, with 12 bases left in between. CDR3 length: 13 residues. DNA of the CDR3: TGTGCCAGCAGCTCCAGGGGAGGTGAAAAACTGTTTTTT. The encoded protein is CASSSRGGEKLFF.

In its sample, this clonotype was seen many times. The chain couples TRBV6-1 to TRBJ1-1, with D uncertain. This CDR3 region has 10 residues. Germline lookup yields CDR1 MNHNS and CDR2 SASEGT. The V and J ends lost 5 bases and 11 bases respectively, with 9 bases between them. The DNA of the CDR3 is TGTGCCAGCAGTAGAAGTCTGGCTTTCTTT. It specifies CASSRSLAFF.

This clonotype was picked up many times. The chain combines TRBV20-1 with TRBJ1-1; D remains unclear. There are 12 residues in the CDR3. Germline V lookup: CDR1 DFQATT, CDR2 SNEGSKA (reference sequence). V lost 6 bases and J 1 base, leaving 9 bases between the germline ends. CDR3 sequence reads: CSATVGNTEAFF. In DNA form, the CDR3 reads TGCAGTGCCACAGTGGGGAACACTGAAGCTTTCTTT.

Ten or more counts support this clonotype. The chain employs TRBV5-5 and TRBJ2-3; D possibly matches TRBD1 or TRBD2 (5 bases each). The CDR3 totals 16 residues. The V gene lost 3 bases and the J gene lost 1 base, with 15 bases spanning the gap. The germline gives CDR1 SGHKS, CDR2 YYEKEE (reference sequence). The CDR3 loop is CASSWGSGLGTDTQYF. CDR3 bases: TGTGCCAGCAGCTGGGGGTCTGGGCTAGGCACAGATACGCAGTATTTT.